This section outlines one TCR beta chain sequence together with its context. V dropped 5 bases and J dropped 0 bases, with 13 bases sitting between them. This CDR3 has 16 residues. Germline lookup yields CDR1 MGHRA and CDR2 YSYEKL. This entry is derived from a study of blood T cell repertoires in COVID-19. Study-level background: Material from acute and convalescent COVID-19 was sourced from the United States, Italy and Spain. PBMCs, B-cell-depleted T cells, or T cells provided the cDNA or gDNA that made up the material.

The Seattle patients, enrolled during active infection, were followed longitudinally. In the authors' methods: Cell counts per sample came from amplifying reference gene primers. Some clones are missing from TCRdb's copy, which holds only in-frame ones; the method was immunoSEQ multiplex PCR. V and J calls and clone size are those listed in that table; D and trimming were worked out from the DNA. The table records tens of thousands of clones, roughly nine tenths of them present only once. The sequence was collected from a man aged 60 to 75 with COVID-19, enrolled during active disease. The gene calls are TRBV4-1 and TRBJ2-2; tentatively, D is TRBD1 (6 bases). Sequenced: peripheral blood. CDR3 in amino acids: CASSLDGTPNTGELFF. The CDR3, as DNA: TGCGCCAGCAGCTTAGACGGGACACCGAACACCGGGGAGCTGTTTTTT.